This is a list of T cell receptor beta chains from one sample in a study of metastatic and nonmetastatic thyroid tumors. TCRdb reanalyzed the PCR reads via MiXCR. The table has fewer than 35,000 clones, 15% seen once. The sequenced sample consisted of blood. Every receptor here comes from a male donor with papillary thyroid cancer or a benign thyroid nodule (not recorded which). Some clones in this sample may be carry-over from other donors' samples. Both conserved end residues are part of each CDR3. The order of the fields is D gene, V gene, J gene, clone size, CDR3 protein, CDR3 DNA. The D gene is left open where the match is weak. Size tells how often a clone was seen (once, few, many) or the class of an expanded clone, and some rows leave it out.

d_call: .; v_call: TRBV6-1; j_call: TRBJ2-3; clone_size: .; cdr3_aa: CAGSDIQGGLTDTQYF; cdr3_nt: TGTGCCGGCAGTGATATCCAGGGGGGCCTTACAGATACGCAGTATTTT
d_call: TRBD2; v_call: TRBV7-3; j_call: TRBJ2-1; clone_size: many; cdr3_aa: CASSFDGGRENEQFF; cdr3_nt: TGTGCCAGCAGCTTCGATGGCGGGAGGGAAAATGAGCAGTTCTTC
d_call: TRBD1; v_call: TRBV6-1; j_call: TRBJ1-2; clone_size: medium-sized; cdr3_aa: CASRRTGANYGYTF; cdr3_nt: TGTGCCAGCAGAAGGACAGGGGCTAACTATGGCTACACCTTC
d_call: .; v_call: TRBV19; j_call: TRBJ1-6; clone_size: few; cdr3_aa: CASTRYYNSPLHF; cdr3_nt: TGTGCCAGTACGCGGTACTATAATTCACCCCTCCACTTT
d_call: TRBD1; v_call: TRBV5-1; j_call: TRBJ2-2; clone_size: .; cdr3_aa: CAGRPGQGGPNTGELFF; cdr3_nt: TGCGCCGGCAGACCGGGACAGGGAGGCCCAAACACCGGGGAGCTGTTTTTT
d_call: .; v_call: TRBV5-1; j_call: TRBJ2-2; clone_size: .; cdr3_aa: CASSATGPGTGELFF; cdr3_nt: TGCGCCAGCAGCGCCACAGGGCCGGGCACCGGGGAGCTGTTTTTT
d_call: .; v_call: TRBV20-1; j_call: TRBJ2-7; clone_size: many; cdr3_aa: CSAGAIEQYF; cdr3_nt: TGCAGTGCTGGAGCCATCGAGCAGTACTTC
d_call: TRBD1; v_call: TRBV20-1; j_call: TRBJ2-1; clone_size: many; cdr3_aa: CSAPRDRGGEQFF; cdr3_nt: TGCAGTGCTCCTCGGGACAGAGGGGGTGAGCAGTTCTTC
d_call: .; v_call: TRBV6-9; j_call: TRBJ2-2; clone_size: few; cdr3_aa: CASSPVRATDTGELFF; cdr3_nt: TGTGCCAGCAGTCCCGTCAGGGCGACCGACACCGGGGAGCTGTTTTTT
d_call: .; v_call: TRBV10-1; j_call: TRBJ2-2; clone_size: many; cdr3_aa: CASSERVAGELFF; cdr3_nt: TGCGCCAGCAGTGAGCGGGTGGCCGGGGAGCTGTTTTTT
d_call: .; v_call: TRBV5-1; j_call: TRBJ2-7; clone_size: many; cdr3_aa: CASSPTGTSLTYEQYF; cdr3_nt: TGCGCCAGCAGCCCGACCGGGACCTCGCTTACCTACGAGCAGTACTTC
d_call: .; v_call: TRBV12-5; j_call: TRBJ2-1; clone_size: many; cdr3_aa: CASSKGDSSYEQFF; cdr3_nt: TGTGCTAGCTCCAAAGGTGATTCCTCATATGAGCAGTTCTTC
d_call: .; v_call: TRBV10-3; j_call: TRBJ2-1; clone_size: many; cdr3_aa: CAISVSAGRTNEQFF; cdr3_nt: TGTGCCATCTCCGTTTCTGCGGGTCGTACGAATGAGCAGTTCTTC
d_call: .; v_call: TRBV2; j_call: TRBJ2-7; clone_size: .; cdr3_aa: CASNPYANYEQYF; cdr3_nt: TGTGCCAGCAATCCATACGCAAACTACGAGCAGTACTTC
d_call: .; v_call: TRBV18; j_call: TRBJ1-5; clone_size: many; cdr3_aa: CASSLQGNQPQHF; cdr3_nt: TGTGCCAGCTCTCTACAGGGTAATCAGCCCCAGCATTTT
d_call: .; v_call: TRBV2; j_call: TRBJ1-2; clone_size: many; cdr3_aa: CASSLRPNYGYTF; cdr3_nt: TGTGCCAGCAGTCTACGGCCTAACTATGGCTACACCTTC
d_call: .; v_call: TRBV20-1; j_call: TRBJ2-3; clone_size: .; cdr3_aa: CSARRQSSTDTQYF; cdr3_nt: TGCAGTGCCCGACGGCAGAGTAGCACAGATACGCAGTATTTT
d_call: .; v_call: TRBV6-1; j_call: TRBJ1-5; clone_size: many; cdr3_aa: CASSSRTAGPQHF; cdr3_nt: TGTGCCAGCAGTTCCCGGACGGCCGGGCCCCAGCATTTT
d_call: .; v_call: TRBV7-9; j_call: TRBJ2-1; clone_size: many; cdr3_aa: CASSSQGIVYNEQFF; cdr3_nt: TGTGCCAGCAGCTCGCAGGGTATCGTCTACAATGAGCAGTTCTTC
d_call: TRBD1; v_call: TRBV15; j_call: TRBJ2-7; clone_size: .; cdr3_aa: CATSRGTGGIYEQYF; cdr3_nt: TGTGCCACCAGCAGAGGAACAGGGGGTATCTACGAGCAGTACTTC
d_call: .; v_call: TRBV7-3; j_call: TRBJ2-1; clone_size: many; cdr3_aa: CASKVGAATSEQFF; cdr3_nt: TGTGCCAGCAAGGTGGGGGCAGCCACCTCCGAGCAGTTCTTC
d_call: .; v_call: TRBV6-2/TRBV6-3; j_call: TRBJ2-2; clone_size: many; cdr3_aa: CASRESGTGELFF; cdr3_nt: TGTGCCAGCAGGGAGTCGGGCACCGGGGAGCTGTTTTTT
d_call: TRBD1; v_call: TRBV12-3/TRBV12-4; j_call: TRBJ1-1; clone_size: many; cdr3_aa: CASSLSGGNTEAFF; cdr3_nt: TGTGCCAGCAGTTTATCAGGGGGGAACACTGAAGCTTTCTTT
d_call: .; v_call: TRBV12-3/TRBV12-4; j_call: TRBJ1-1; clone_size: many; cdr3_aa: CASSLKGGGPTEAFF; cdr3_nt: TGTGCCAGCAGTTTAAAGGGCGGAGGCCCGACTGAAGCTTTCTTT
d_call: .; v_call: TRBV6-2/TRBV6-3; j_call: TRBJ2-7; clone_size: many; cdr3_aa: CASSYSREQYF; cdr3_nt: TGTGCCAGCAGTTACTCTCGGGAGCAGTACTTC
d_call: .; v_call: TRBV2; j_call: TRBJ2-7; clone_size: many; cdr3_aa: CASSLDYEQYF; cdr3_nt: TGTGCCAGCTCCCTTGACTACGAGCAGTACTTC
d_call: .; v_call: TRBV28; j_call: TRBJ1-6; clone_size: many; cdr3_aa: CASSWQGGNSPLHF; cdr3_nt: TGTGCCAGCAGTTGGCAGGGTGGAAATTCACCCCTCCACTTT
d_call: .; v_call: TRBV6-1; j_call: TRBJ1-1; clone_size: many; cdr3_aa: CASTPRGATEAFF; cdr3_nt: TGTGCCAGCACCCCCCGGGGAGCAACTGAAGCTTTCTTT
d_call: .; v_call: TRBV10-2; j_call: TRBJ2-7; clone_size: many; cdr3_aa: CASSEFAGTYEQYF; cdr3_nt: TGCGCCAGCAGTGAGTTCGCAGGTACCTACGAGCAGTACTTC
d_call: .; v_call: TRBV19; j_call: TRBJ1-1; clone_size: many; cdr3_aa: CASSITRVNTEAFF; cdr3_nt: TGTGCCAGTAGTATAACCAGGGTGAACACTGAAGCTTTCTTT
d_call: .; v_call: TRBV6-1; j_call: TRBJ1-5; clone_size: .; cdr3_aa: CASSEFMGLGRNQPQHF; cdr3_nt: TGTGCCAGCAGTGAATTCATGGGACTCGGGAGGAATCAGCCCCAGCATTTT
d_call: .; v_call: TRBV20-1; j_call: TRBJ1-5; clone_size: many; cdr3_aa: CSASGRQNQPQHF; cdr3_nt: TGCAGTGCCTCGGGACGGCAGAATCAGCCCCAGCATTTT
d_call: TRBD2; v_call: TRBV19; j_call: TRBJ2-1; clone_size: few; cdr3_aa: CASRPSSGLTYNEQFF; cdr3_nt: TGTGCCAGTAGGCCGTCTAGCGGGCTAACCTACAATGAGCAGTTCTTC
d_call: TRBD2; v_call: TRBV15; j_call: TRBJ2-7; clone_size: .; cdr3_aa: CATSRESGLAGGPNYEQYF; cdr3_nt: TGTGCCACCAGCAGAGAGTCGGGACTAGCGGGAGGCCCCAACTACGAGCAGTACTTC
d_call: TRBD1; v_call: TRBV9; j_call: TRBJ1-3; clone_size: many; cdr3_aa: CASSDRGTSGNTIYF; cdr3_nt: TGTGCCAGCAGCGACAGGGGGACCTCTGGAAACACCATATATTTT
d_call: TRBD2; v_call: TRBV5-1; j_call: TRBJ2-1; clone_size: many; cdr3_aa: CASSSSRLAGEGNNEQFF; cdr3_nt: TGCGCCAGCAGCTCCTCGCGACTAGCGGGAGAAGGTAACAATGAGCAGTTCTTC
d_call: TRBD2; v_call: TRBV6-2/TRBV6-3; j_call: TRBJ2-3; clone_size: many; cdr3_aa: CASSYPMRVAGGRTDTQYF; cdr3_nt: TGTGCCAGCAGTTACCCGATGAGGGTAGCGGGGGGCCGCACAGATACGCAGTATTTT
d_call: TRBD1; v_call: TRBV10-1; j_call: TRBJ2-2; clone_size: .; cdr3_aa: CARGLGTGGSGELFF; cdr3_nt: TGCGCCAGAGGTTTGGGGACAGGGGGTTCCGGGGAGCTGTTTTTT
d_call: TRBD2; v_call: TRBV15; j_call: TRBJ2-1; clone_size: many; cdr3_aa: CATSRRTSGTLKQQFF; cdr3_nt: TGTGCCACCAGCAGACGGACTAGCGGGACCCTTAAGCAGCAGTTCTTC
d_call: .; v_call: TRBV19; j_call: TRBJ1-3; clone_size: many; cdr3_aa: CAIEPGTPPGNTIYF; cdr3_nt: TGTGCCATCGAGCCCGGGACACCTCCCGGTAACACCATATATTTT
d_call: .; v_call: TRBV4-2; j_call: TRBJ2-3; clone_size: many; cdr3_aa: CASSRREITDTQYF; cdr3_nt: TGTGCCAGCAGCCGGCGGGAAATCACAGATACGCAGTATTTT
d_call: .; v_call: TRBV27; j_call: TRBJ2-7; clone_size: many; cdr3_aa: CASSLNPLVSGLLREQYF; cdr3_nt: TGTGCCAGCAGTTTAAACCCGCTTGTATCCGGCCTGCTACGGGAGCAGTACTTC
d_call: .; v_call: TRBV5-1; j_call: TRBJ2-1; clone_size: .; cdr3_aa: CANSQGRNNEQFF; cdr3_nt: TGCGCCAACAGCCAGGGTAGAAACAATGAGCAGTTCTTC
d_call: TRBD1; v_call: TRBV20-1; j_call: TRBJ2-1; clone_size: once; cdr3_aa: CSAIYLRTGLYNEQFF; cdr3_nt: TGCAGTGCTATATATCTAAGGACAGGGCTCTACAATGAGCAGTTCTTC
d_call: .; v_call: TRBV12-3/TRBV12-4; j_call: TRBJ2-2; clone_size: medium-sized; cdr3_aa: CASSRHAGELFF; cdr3_nt: TGTGCCAGCAGTCGACACGCCGGGGAGCTGTTTTTT
d_call: .; v_call: TRBV5-6; j_call: TRBJ2-1; clone_size: many; cdr3_aa: CASSLWGAGYNEQFF; cdr3_nt: TGTGCCAGCAGCTTGTGGGGGGCAGGCTACAATGAGCAGTTCTTC
d_call: .; v_call: TRBV5-6; j_call: TRBJ1-1; clone_size: many; cdr3_aa: CASSYGREAFF; cdr3_nt: TGTGCCAGCAGCTACGGGAGGGAAGCTTTCTTT
d_call: TRBD1; v_call: TRBV6-1; j_call: TRBJ1-4; clone_size: .; cdr3_aa: CASTNPRTGLNEELFF; cdr3_nt: TGTGCCAGCACAAATCCAAGGACAGGTCTCAATGAAGAACTGTTTTTT
d_call: TRBD1; v_call: TRBV5-1; j_call: TRBJ1-2; clone_size: .; cdr3_aa: CASSPGQGFGYGYTF; cdr3_nt: TGCGCCAGCAGCCCCGGACAGGGTTTCGGTTATGGCTACACCTTC
d_call: .; v_call: TRBV6-1; j_call: TRBJ2-7; clone_size: many; cdr3_aa: CASSLDRTYEQYF; cdr3_nt: TGTGCCAGCAGTCTAGACAGGACCTACGAGCAGTACTTC
d_call: TRBD2; v_call: TRBV11-2; j_call: TRBJ2-1; clone_size: many; cdr3_aa: CASSLDWTSGNEQFF; cdr3_nt: TGTGCCAGCAGCTTAGACTGGACTAGCGGTAATGAGCAGTTCTTC
d_call: TRBD2; v_call: TRBV18; j_call: TRBJ2-1; clone_size: many; cdr3_aa: CASSPPGLAVYNEQFF; cdr3_nt: TGTGCCAGCTCACCACCGGGACTAGCGGTATACAATGAGCAGTTCTTC
d_call: TRBD2; v_call: TRBV11-3; j_call: TRBJ2-1; clone_size: many; cdr3_aa: CASSLGVLAGVTSYNEQFF; cdr3_nt: TGTGCCAGCAGCTTAGGGGTTCTAGCGGGAGTGACTTCCTACAATGAGCAGTTCTTC
d_call: TRBD2; v_call: TRBV4-1; j_call: TRBJ2-1; clone_size: many; cdr3_aa: CASSQSTSGNNEQFF; cdr3_nt: TGCGCCAGCAGCCAGTCGACTAGCGGAAACAATGAGCAGTTCTTC
d_call: TRBD1; v_call: TRBV2; j_call: TRBJ2-7; clone_size: medium-sized; cdr3_aa: CASSDRGQLYEQYF; cdr3_nt: TGTGCCAGCAGCGACAGGGGCCAACTCTACGAGCAGTACTTC
d_call: TRBD1; v_call: TRBV11-3; j_call: TRBJ2-7; clone_size: .; cdr3_aa: CASSLSGTGTYEQHF; cdr3_nt: TGTGCCAGCAGTCTGTCCGGGACAGGGACCTACGAGCAGCACTTC
d_call: TRBD2; v_call: TRBV5-1; j_call: TRBJ2-5; clone_size: many; cdr3_aa: CASSLGSGGQETQYF; cdr3_nt: TGCGCCAGCAGCTTGGGGAGCGGGGGGCAAGAGACCCAGTACTTC